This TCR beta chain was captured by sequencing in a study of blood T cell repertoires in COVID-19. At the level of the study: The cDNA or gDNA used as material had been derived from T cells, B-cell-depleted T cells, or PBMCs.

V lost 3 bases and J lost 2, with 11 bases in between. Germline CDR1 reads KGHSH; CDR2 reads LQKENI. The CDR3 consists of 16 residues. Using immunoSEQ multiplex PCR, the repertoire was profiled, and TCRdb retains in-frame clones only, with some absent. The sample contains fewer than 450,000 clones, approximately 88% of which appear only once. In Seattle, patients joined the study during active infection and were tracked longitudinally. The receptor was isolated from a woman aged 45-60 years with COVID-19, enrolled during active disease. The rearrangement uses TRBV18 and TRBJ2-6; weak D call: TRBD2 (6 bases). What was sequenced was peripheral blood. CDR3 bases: TGTGCCAGCTCACCTCGGGGAGGAACTGGGGCCAACGTCCTGACTTTC. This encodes CASSPRGGTGANVLTF.